Shown below are 24 T cell receptor beta chains from a single sample sequenced in a study of CD8 T cells in ankylosing spondylitis. TCRdb re-analysed the 5' RACE reads in MiXCR, keeping a single row per CDR3 protein. The repertoire has 250,000 to 400,000 distinct CDR3 sequences, about 9.9% of them found once; the top ten carry roughly 9.1%. The specimen sequenced was blood, either unsorted or a sorted T cell fraction (not recorded which). Receptor source: a female donor with ankylosing spondylitis or in good health (not recorded which).

This chain uses TRBV6-1 with TRBJ1-2; D gene uncertain. This CDR3 contains 12 residues. Trimming stripped 4 bases from V and 2 bases from J, with 5 bases between. In germline, CDR1 is MNHNS, CDR2 SASEGT. The CDR3 reads CASSADNYGYTF. The CDR3 region has the DNA TGTGCCAGCAGTGCGGACAACTATGGCTACACCTTC.

At least ten counts were recorded for this clonotype. V is TRBV7-2 and J is TRBJ1-1, with TRBD1 as a possible D gene (6 bases). V was shortened by 5 bases and J by 1 base, with 14 bases between the two germline ends. The germline V gene encodes CDR1 SGHTA and CDR2 FQGNSA. The CDR3 totals 15 residues. CDR3 region: CASSPEGGGNTEAFF. CDR3 in DNA: TGTGCCAGCAGCCCAGAGGGGGGAGGGAACACTGAAGCTTTCTTT.

This clonotype was recorded many times. The chain links TRBV20-1 to TRBJ1-3, with D hard to call. Germline V CDR1 and CDR2: DFQATT, SNEGSKA (reference sequence). The CDR3 spans 14 residues. Trimming removed 3 bases at V and 1 base at J, with 10 bases between. The CDR3 loop reads CSARTSGSGNTIYF. The CDR3 DNA sequence: TGCAGTGCTAGGACTTCCGGGTCTGGAAACACCATATATTTT.

This chain connects TRBV12-3 or TRBV12-4 to TRBJ1-2; the D is unclear. The CDR3 loop spans 15 amino acids. V shed 6 bases and J shed 1 base, with 15 bases lying between them. In DNA, the CDR3 is TGTGCCAGCAGGGGCCCGCGGCGTTATAACTATGGCTACACCTTC. This codes for CASRGPRRYNYGYTF.

This clonotype has at least ten counts. This rearrangement joins TRBV7-2 to TRBJ1-2; D remains ambiguous. This CDR3 has 12 amino acids. CDR1 SGHTA and CDR2 FQGNSA come from the germline V gene. V was clipped by 2 bases and J by 4 bases, with 5 bases between them. The DNA for the CDR3 is TGTGCCAGCAGCTTACGGCCCTATGGCTACACCTTC. Protein: CASSLRPYGYTF.

This clonotype was counted ten times or more. The chain uses TRBV20-1 and TRBJ1-5; D not certain. The CDR3 runs to 15 residues. CDR1 and CDR2 (germline): DFQATT, SNEGSKA (reference sequence). The V end lost 5 bases, the J end lost 5 bases, and 19 bases lay between the germline ends. CDR3: CSAPTFQRAHQPQHF. CDR3 bases: TGCAGTGCTCCCACTTTTCAGAGGGCACATCAGCCCCAGCATTTT.

This clonotype was seen repeatedly, ten times or more. The chain uses TRBV7-9 and TRBJ2-4, with TRBD2 matching 8 bases. V trimming: 3 bases; J trimming: 8 bases; junction bases outside the gene matches: 3. Germline assignment: CDR1 SEHNR and CDR2 FQNEAQ (reference sequence). The length of the CDR3 is 13 residues. This CDR3 reads CASSLAGGDIQYF. The CDR3, as DNA: TGTGCCAGCAGCTTGGCGGGGGGAGACATTCAGTACTTC.

This clonotype showed up many times. V gene TRBV5-4 combines with J gene TRBJ2-3; no reliable D call. The CDR3 is 12 residues long. CDR1 is SGHNT and CDR2 is YYREEE in the germline V gene (reference sequence). V was shortened by 3 bases and J by 0 bases, with 2 bases between the two germline ends. This CDR3 reads CASSSSTDTQYF. The CDR3 nucleotides read TGTGCCAGCAGCTCTAGCACAGATACGCAGTATTTT. The full variable domain, with the rest looked up from reference TRBV5-4 and TRBJ2-3, is ETGVTQSPTHLIKTRGQQVTLRCSSQSGHNTVSWYQQALGQGPQFIFQYYREEENGRGNFPPRFSGLQFPNYSSELNVNALELDDSALYLCASSSSTDTQYFGPGTRLTVL.

At least ten counts were recorded for this clonotype. The V call is TRBV5-5, the J call TRBJ1-5; TRBD1 might be the D (6 bases). V was clipped by 4 bases and J by 3 bases, with 14 bases between them. Looked up from germline, CDR1 is SGHKS and CDR2 is YYEKEE (reference sequence). The CDR3 totals 15 residues. The CDR3 bases are TGTGCCAGCAGCCCGAGGGGACAAGCCAATCAGCCCCAGCATTTT. It yields the protein CASSPRGQANQPQHF.

This clonotype was seen a handful of times. This sequence joins TRBV10-2 and TRBJ2-7, with D tentatively TRBD2 (5 bases). The CDR3 totals 13 residues. Germline V lookup: CDR1 WSHSY, CDR2 SAAADI. V gave up 2 bases and J gave up 6 bases, with 11 bases separating them. As DNA, the CDR3 is TGCGCCAGCAGTGAGGGACTTAAGGGCGAGCAGTACTTC. Protein product: CASSEGLKGEQYF.

This clonotype was counted between two and nine times. J is TRBJ1-5 and V is TRBV12-3 or TRBV12-4; the D gene is possibly TRBD1 (5 bases). Trimming pared 0 bases from V and 6 bases from J, leaving 12 bases between. This CDR3 is built from 15 residues. CDR3 in DNA: TGTGCCAGCAGTTTAGCGTCATCGGGACCTCAGCCCCAGCATTTT. Translation gives CASSLASSGPQPQHF.

At least ten counts were recorded for this clonotype. V is TRBV3-1 and J is TRBJ2-1; D unresolved. CDR3 length equals 14 residues. Looked up from germline, CDR1 is LGHDT and CDR2 is YNNKEL (reference sequence). The V end was cut by 3 bases, the J end by 13 bases, with 19 bases between. CDR3 sequence: CASSQVHDWPPQFF. CDR3 in DNA: TGTGCCAGCAGCCAGGTCCACGACTGGCCCCCCCAGTTCTTC.

Ten or more counts support this clonotype. V gene TRBV4-1 combines with J gene TRBJ1-4, with D hard to call. Germline V gene sequence: CDR1 MGHRA, CDR2 YSYEKL. Trimming removed 4 bases at V and 0 bases at J, with 9 bases between. This CDR3 has 15 amino acids. In nucleotides, the CDR3 is TGCGCCAGCAGCCTCCCTGGGGCAACTAATGAAAAACTGTTTTTT. The encoded protein is CASSLPGATNEKLFF.

This clonotype has a handful of counts. The J gene is TRBJ2-1, the V gene TRBV5-1, with 12 bases identical to TRBD2. Germline assignment: CDR1 SGHRS and CDR2 YFSETQ. The CDR3 contains 17 residues. V lost 4 bases, J lost 7 bases, and 12 bases stayed unmatched. Here the CDR3 reads CASSPGLAGGPGNEQFF. Written as DNA, the CDR3 is TGCGCCAGCAGCCCTGGGCTAGCGGGAGGGCCGGGGAATGAGCAGTTCTTC.

This clonotype came up many times. The chain combines TRBV20-1 with TRBJ1-2; D gene uncertain. Germline V gene sequence: CDR1 DFQATT, CDR2 SNEGSKA (reference sequence). CDR3 size: 12 residues. The V gene lost 3 bases and the J gene lost 6 bases, with 11 bases spanning the gap. The CDR3 spells CSASSPIDGYTF. The CDR3 DNA sequence: TGCAGTGCTAGCTCCCCGATCGATGGCTACACCTTC.

This clonotype occurred many times. The chain links TRBV12-3 or TRBV12-4 to TRBJ2-7; TRBD2 is a possible D gene (6 bases). The ends were cut back, 6 bases at V and 3 bases at J, with 18 bases in the middle. The CDR3 consists of 15 residues. The CDR3 loop is CASSSTAGTVYEQYF. The CDR3 coding sequence is TGTGCCAGCAGCTCGACCGCGGGGACTGTCTACGAGCAGTACTTC.

This clonotype appeared many times. The chain uses TRBV24-1 and TRBJ2-3, with D perhaps assigned TRBD1 or TRBD2 (5 bases each). The V gene lost 3 bases and the J gene lost 6 bases, with 9 bases spanning the gap. Germline loops: CDR1 KGHDR, CDR2 SFDVKD. The CDR3 runs to 13 residues. CDR3 in DNA: TGTGCCACCAGTGATGGGGGTGTGGATACGCAGTATTTT. Its protein product is CATSDGGVDTQYF.

This clonotype showed up many times. The CDR3 spells CASSTDLSNQPQHF. The CDR3 DNA reads as TGTGCCAGCTCGACAGACCTTAGCAATCAGCCCCAGCATTTT. The V and J genes are TRBV3-1 and TRBJ1-5; possibly TRBD1 for D (5 bases). The ends were cut back, 8 bases at V and 0 bases at J, with 11 bases in the middle. Germline V CDR1 and CDR2: LGHDT, YNNKEL (reference sequence). This CDR3 region has 14 residues.

This clonotype was seen many times. This chain links TRBV12-3 or TRBV12-4 with TRBJ2-1, with D possibly matching TRBD2 (5 bases). The V end lost 6 bases, the J end lost 7 bases, and 7 bases lay between the germline ends. This CDR3 spans 11 amino acids. The CDR3 DNA reads as TGTGCCAGCAGATCGGGGAATGAGCAGTTCTTC. Amino acid sequence: CASRSGNEQFF.

This clonotype was observed at least ten times. The V and J genes are TRBV6-5 and TRBJ2-2; D is undetermined. The CDR3 has 12 residues. The germline V and J ends were trimmed by 3 bases and 9 bases, with 8 bases remaining between them. Germline CDR1 MNHEY, CDR2 SVGAGI. CDR3 DNA sequence: TGTGCCAGCAGTTATTCGTCAAGGGAGCTGTTTTTT. It encodes CASSYSSRELFF.

This clonotype was seen a few times. J is TRBJ2-1 and V is TRBV7-9; D may correspond to TRBD1 or TRBD2 (6 bases each). Trimming left V 1 base short and J 11 bases short, with 9 bases between. Germline CDR1 is SEHNR and CDR2 is FQNEAQ (reference sequence). The length of the CDR3 is 12 residues. The chain's CDR3 is CASSLEGGQQFF. CDR3 DNA sequence: TGTGCCAGCAGCTTAGAGGGGGGACAGCAGTTCTTC.

This clonotype was recorded only once. One base away lies a much larger clone, so this may be a sequencing read error. The chain links TRBV12-3 or TRBV12-4 to TRBJ1-2; maybe TRBD1 (5 bases). This CDR3 has 15 residues. Between the trimmed V and J ends, which lost 8 bases and 7 bases, there was a span of 23 bases. CDR3 amino acids: CASCPWPGYVGGYTF. CDR3 coding DNA: TGTGCCAGCTGCCCGTGGCCAGGGTATGTAGGTGGCTACACCTTC.

This rearrangement joins TRBV2 to TRBJ1-1; D unclear. There are 15 residues in the CDR3. V shed 2 bases and J shed 1 base, with 11 bases lying between them. CDR1 and CDR2 from the germline V gene are SNHLY and FYNNEI. In DNA, the CDR3 is TGTGCCAGCAGTGAATACGAGGCAGGGAACACTGAAGCTTTCTTT. It translates to CASSEYEAGNTEAFF. Full variable domain (missing parts from reference TRBV2 and TRBJ1-1): EPEVTQTPSHQVTQMGQEVILRCVPISNHLYFYWYRQILGQKVEFLVSFYNNEISEKSEIFDDQFSVERPDGSNFTLKIRSTKLEDSAMYFCASSEYEAGNTEAFFGQGTRLTVV.

This chain joins TRBV14 and TRBJ1-3, with unresolved D. Trimming pared 1 base from V and 0 bases from J, leaving 10 bases between. Germline values: CDR1 SGHDN, CDR2 FVKESK. The CDR3 totals 16 residues. The CDR3 reads CASSQVPGISGNTIYF. DNA of the CDR3: TGTGCCAGCAGCCAAGTCCCTGGGATCTCTGGAAACACCATATATTTT.